These 18 T cell receptor beta chains were all obtained from the same sample, sequenced in a study of blood T cell repertoires in COVID-19. Profiling relied on immunoSEQ multiplex PCR, and the TCRdb table lists in-frame clones only, not all of them. Of around 130,000 clones listed, around 78% are singletons. Sample: peripheral blood. These receptors were obtained from a human donor in a cohort sampled during active COVID-19.

V is TRBV6-1 and J is TRBJ2-7, with D perhaps matching TRBD2 (7 bases). The length of the CDR3 is 14 residues. Germline CDR1 reads MNHNS; CDR2 reads SASEGT. V dropped 0 bases and J dropped 4 bases, with 10 bases sitting between them. The CDR3 sequence is CASSEARGLYEQYF. The CDR3 DNA reads as TGTGCCAGCAGTGAAGCGCGGGGGCTTTACGAGCAGTACTTC.

The DNA for the CDR3 is TGTGCCAGCAGTTACCCCCGGGACAACCCCTACGAGCAGTACTTC. It is translated as CASSYPRDNPYEQYF. The chain links TRBV6-2 or TRBV6-3 to TRBJ2-7; maybe TRBD1 (6 bases). Trimming removed 2 bases from V and 2 bases from J, with 13 bases in between. This CDR3 is built from 15 residues. The germline gives CDR1 MNHEY, CDR2 SVGEGT.

This clone was seen only once. The genes are TRBV5-1 and TRBJ2-2; a possible D gene is TRBD1 (5 bases). The germline V gene encodes CDR1 SGHRS and CDR2 YFSETQ. This CDR3 is 15 amino acids long. Trimming took 3 bases from V and 7 from J, leaving 16 bases between them. The DNA of the CDR3 is TGCGCCAGCAGCTGGGAAGGGGTTGTTAGCGGGGAGCTGTTTTTT. Its translation is CASSWEGVVSGELFF.

V and J are TRBV28 and TRBJ2-7; perhaps TRBD1 as D (6 bases). The CDR3 loop spans 15 amino acids. V lost 7 bases and J 2 bases, leaving 18 bases between the germline ends. From germline, CDR1 is MDHEN and CDR2 SYDVKM. CDR3 nucleotide sequence: TGTGCCAGCAAGGTTATACAGGGTTCCACCTACGAGCAGTACTTC. This codes for CASKVIQGSTYEQYF. Combining the CDR3 with reference TRBV28 and TRBJ2-7 gives the whole variable domain DVKVTQSSRYLVKRTGEKVFLECVQDMDHENMFWYRQDPGLGLRLIYFSYDVKMKEKGDIPEGYSVSREKKERFSLILESASTNQTSMYLCASKVIQGSTYEQYFGPGTRLTVT.

The chain combines TRBV5-1 with TRBJ2-2, with 9 nucleotides matching TRBD1. The germline V gene encodes CDR1 SGHRS and CDR2 YFSETQ. This CDR3 has 17 residues. J gave up 3 bases and V 4 bases, and 10 bases lay outside the gene matches. CDR3 DNA sequence: TGCGCCAGCAGCCCCTTCCCGGACAGGGGTGACACCGGGGAGCTGTTTTTT. It specifies CASSPFPDRGDTGELFF.

The V call is TRBV5-1, the J call TRBJ2-7; TRBD1 matches 7 bases. Germline CDR1 reads SGHRS; CDR2 reads YFSETQ. V shed 4 bases, J shed 0 bases, and the junction held 7 bases outside the gene matches. The CDR3 contains 15 residues. The DNA of the CDR3 is TGCGCCAGCAGCCCCCAGACAGGGCACTCCTACGAGCAGTACTTC. This encodes CASSPQTGHSYEQYF.

The genes are TRBV11-2 and TRBJ1-4, with 10 bases fitting TRBD1. CDR1 is SGHAT and CDR2 is FQNNGV in the germline V gene. This CDR3 has 15 amino acids. Losses at the gene ends were 8 bases for V and 7 bases for J; bases not matched to a gene: 10. The CDR3 DNA follows: TGTGCCAGCCAAAAAGGGGGGACAGGGGTTGAAAAACTGTTTTTT. Translated, it gives CASQKGGTGVEKLFF.

The chain couples TRBV27 to TRBJ1-6; TRBD1 matches 7 bases. CDR1 MNHEY and CDR2 SMNVEV come from the germline V gene (reference sequence). The CDR3 spans 16 residues. The ends lost 9 bases at V and 9 bases at J; junction bases unmatched: 17. The CDR3 DNA is TGTGCCAGTGGACGGCAGACAGGGACCCATGGTTCACCCCTCCACTTT. Its translation is CASGRQTGTHGSPLHF.

A few counts support this clone. This chain joins TRBV6-5 and TRBJ1-4; no definite D call. Germline V gives CDR1 MNHEY, CDR2 SVGAGI. With 2 bases removed from V and 5 bases from J, the gap between germline ends came to 9 bases. The length of the CDR3 is 14 residues. The CDR3 nucleotides are TGTGCCAGCAGTTACGGGCAGGAAAATGAAAAACTGTTTTTT. Its protein is CASSYGQENEKLFF.

This clone was picked up a small number of times. The chain couples TRBV4-1 to TRBJ1-4, with D uncertain. In germline, CDR1 is MGHRA, CDR2 YSYEKL. Trimming pared 0 bases from V and 4 bases from J, leaving 15 bases between. CDR3 size: 17 residues. The CDR3 protein is CASSQDPLQSRNEKLFF. The DNA for the CDR3 is TGCGCCAGCAGCCAAGATCCCCTACAGAGCCGTAATGAAAAACTGTTTTTT.

The chain joins TRBV30 to TRBJ2-3; a possible D gene is TRBD2 (5 bases). The CDR3 length is 13 residues. CDR1 is GTSNPN and CDR2 is SVGIG in the germline V gene (reference sequence). V was trimmed by 4 bases and J by 2 bases, leaving 10 bases between them. CDR3 bases: TGTGCCTGGACCGGGGAATTCACAGATACGCAGTATTTT. It codes for CAWTGEFTDTQYF.

This clone was observed a few times. This chain connects TRBV20-1 to TRBJ2-5; TRBD2 matches at 7 bases. Germline-derived CDR1 and CDR2 are DFQATT and SNEGSKA (reference sequence). V lost 3 bases to trimming and J lost 1 base; unmatched junction nucleotides: 8. The CDR3 is made up of 15 amino acids. The CDR3 DNA reads TGCAGTGCTAGTAGGGCGGGGGTGACCCAAGAGACCCAGTACTTC. It codes for CSASRAGVTQETQYF.

The chain combines TRBV7-2 with TRBJ1-2; TRBD1 might be the D (6 bases). V shed 1 base and J shed 8 bases, with 11 bases lying between them. The germline V gene has CDR1 SGHTA and CDR2 FQGNSA. The CDR3 spans 13 residues. The DNA for the CDR3 is TGTGCCAGCAGCTTAGAAGCAGGGGTAGGCTACACCTTC. This encodes CASSLEAGVGYTF.

This chain joins TRBV2 and TRBJ1-1; D possibly corresponds to TRBD1 (6 bases). CDR1 is SNHLY, CDR2 FYNNEI, per germline. V lost 2 bases to trimming and J lost 1 base, with 11 bases between them. The CDR3 sequence is 15 residues long. For the CDR3, the DNA is TGTGCCAGCAGTGAATTGCAGGGGACGAACACTGAAGCTTTCTTT. As protein: CASSELQGTNTEAFF.

This chain uses TRBV12-5 with TRBJ2-5; 8 bases are shared with TRBD1. V was clipped by 0 bases and J by 5 bases; unmatched bases: 8. This CDR3 region has 16 residues. Germline loops: CDR1 LGHNT, CDR2 FRNRAP. Written as DNA, the CDR3 is TGTGCTAGTGGTTTGGTACCCCGGGACAGGAGCGAGACCCAGTACTTC. Translating it yields CASGLVPRDRSETQYF.

The rearrangement uses TRBV28 and TRBJ2-1; 7 bases fit TRBD2. With V trimmed by 6 bases and J by 4 bases, 9 bases remained unmatched. CDR1 is MDHEN and CDR2 is SYDVKM in the germline V gene. The CDR3 runs to 15 residues. CDR3 protein: CASSQPGGVYNEQFF. CDR3 sequence (DNA): TGTGCCAGCAGCCAACCGGGGGGAGTTTACAATGAGCAGTTCTTC.

The V and J genes are TRBV5-1 and TRBJ2-1; 7 nucleotides line up with TRBD1. Germline lookup yields CDR1 SGHRS and CDR2 YFSETQ. The CDR3 runs 11 residues. V was pared by 4 bases and J by 14 bases, with 6 bases of the junction left unmatched. CDR3 in amino acids: CASSPDREKFF. The CDR3 region has the DNA TGCGCCAGCAGCCCCGACAGGGAAAAGTTCTTC.

J is TRBJ1-1 and V is TRBV6-6, with D tentatively TRBD1 (5 bases). The V gene's germline CDR1 is MNHNY and CDR2 SVGAGI (reference sequence). This CDR3 is built from 12 residues. For the CDR3, the DNA is TGTGCTACGCACGGGGGAGACACTGAAGCTTTCTTT. It is translated as CATHGGDTEAFF.